A selection of T cell receptor beta chains follows, all from one sample in a study of T cell changes during pregnancy in multiple sclerosis. Assay: immunoSEQ multiplex PCR; the TCRdb copy retains only in-frame clones and omits some. This table holds just over 55,000 clones, roughly 90% found once. The source material was peripheral blood, sampled after pregnancy. The source is a female donor in good health, enrolled as a control in a pregnancy study. Each CDR3 is given with its conserved first and last residue. Fields, in order: J gene, D gene, clone size, V gene, CDR3 DNA, CDR3 protein. D genes are given only for firm matches. Not all rows give a size; the values are once, few, many and, for expanded clones, a class.

TRBJ2-5	-	-	TRBV5-1	TGCGCCAGCAGCTTGGGTTTCACTAGCAACCAAGAGACCCAGTACTTC	CASSLGFTSNQETQYF
TRBJ1-3	-	few	TRBV30	TGTGCCTGGAGTGCGACAGGCCTCTCTGGAAACACCATATATTTT	CAWSATGLSGNTIYF
TRBJ2-3	-	-	TRBV6-6	TGTGCCAGCAGTTACCCCCCAATAGATACGCAGTATTTT	CASSYPPIDTQYF
TRBJ1-1	TRBD1	-	TRBV6-4	TGTGCCAGCAGTGACAGGGACAGTCTCATGAACACTGAAGCTTTCTTT	CASSDRDSLMNTEAFF
TRBJ2-3	-	-	TRBV5-1	TGCGCCAGCAGCGCGGGACGGGCTGCTGCAGATACGCAGTATTTT	CASSAGRAAADTQYF
TRBJ1-2	TRBD1	-	TRBV6-1	TGTGCCAGCAGTAAGGACAGGTTCTATGGCTACACCTTC	CASSKDRFYGYTF
TRBJ1-1	-	-	TRBV6-5	TGTGCCAGCGGTCCTGTGGAGGGGCGGACTGAAGCTTTCTTT	CASGPVEGRTEAFF
TRBJ1-2	-	-	TRBV7-9	TGTGCCAGCAGCTTGACGGGGGGAGATCGCTACACCTTC	CASSLTGGDRYTF
TRBJ1-5	-	-	TRBV5-5	TGTGCCAGCAGTTCGTATAGCAATCAGCCCCAGCATTTT	CASSSYSNQPQHF
TRBJ1-2	-	-	TRBV2	TGTGCCAGCAGCGTGGACAGAGCTAACTATGGCTACACCTTC	CASSVDRANYGYTF
TRBJ2-7	TRBD2	-	TRBV27	TGTGCCAGCAGAAGACTAGCGGGGCCCTCCTACGAGCAGTACTTC	CASRRLAGPSYEQYF
TRBJ1-1	-	-	TRBV6-1	TGTGCCAGCAGACGAACAGTAATTAACACTGAAGCTTTCTTT	CASRRTVINTEAFF
TRBJ1-3	-	-	TRBV2	TGTGCCAGCCATTCTCCAGGGGCAGATGGAAACACCATATATTTT	CASHSPGADGNTIYF
TRBJ2-7	TRBD1	-	TRBV4-1	TGCGCCAGCAGCCAAGATTACTTTCCGGGACAGGGAGCCTACGAGCAGTACTTC	CASSQDYFPGQGAYEQYF
TRBJ2-7	TRBD1	-	TRBV28	TGTGCCAGCAGGGGAGGGACAGGGAGGTTAGACGAGCAGTACTTC	CASRGGTGRLDEQYF
TRBJ2-1	TRBD1	-	TRBV28	TGTGCCAGCAGTTTCCGGACAGGGTACAATGAGCAGTTCTTC	CASSFRTGYNEQFF
TRBJ2-1	TRBD2	-	TRBV30	TGTGCCTGGAGACCCGGGACTAGCGGGGGGGCGGGTGAGCAGTTCTTC	CAWRPGTSGGAGEQFF
TRBJ2-5	TRBD1	-	TRBV27	TGTGCCAGCAGGAGGCCGGGACAGGGAGAGACCCAGTACTTC	CASRRPGQGETQYF
TRBJ2-4	TRBD1	-	TRBV30	TGTGCCTGGAGTAACGGACAGGATAACATTCAGTACTTC	CAWSNGQDNIQYF
TRBJ2-1	TRBD1	-	TRBV11-3	TGTGCCAGCAGCTTAGGCGCGACAGGGGACGAGCAGTTCTTC	CASSLGATGDEQFF
TRBJ1-1	-	-	TRBV13	TGTGCCAGCAGGTGGAGACAGAGATACACTGAAGCTTTCTTT	CASRWRQRYTEAFF
TRBJ2-2	TRBD2	-	TRBV7-3	TGTGCCAGCAGCAGTACAGGCGGGGGGAGGACCGGGGAGCTGTTTTTT	CASSSTGGGRTGELFF
TRBJ2-7	-	-	TRBV7-9	TGTGCCAGCAGCGCCGAGTACGAGCAGTACTTC	CASSAEYEQYF
TRBJ2-5	-	-	TRBV7-7	TGTGCCACCTCCCCGGGGAGGCACCAAGAGACCCAGTACTTC	CATSPGRHQETQYF
TRBJ2-5	TRBD1	medium-sized	TRBV7-2	TGTGCCAGCAGCCTCGGGACAGAAGAGACCCAGTACTTC	CASSLGTEETQYF
TRBJ2-3	-	-	TRBV20-1	TGCAGTGGGGCAGGGACAGATACGCAGTATTTT	CSGAGTDTQYF
TRBJ1-1	-	-	TRBV7-9	TGTGCCAGCAGCTCCCATATCCCGCAGGGCAAGGACACTGAAGCTTTCTTT	CASSSHIPQGKDTEAFF
TRBJ1-1	-	-	TRBV27	TGTGCCAGCAGTCGGGACACTTCGAACACTGAAGCTTTCTTT	CASSRDTSNTEAFF
TRBJ1-2	-	-	TRBV30	TGTGCCTGGAGTGTAGGCAGGATGTTCTATGGCTACACCTTC	CAWSVGRMFYGYTF
TRBJ2-4	TRBD1	-	TRBV9	TGTGCCAGCAGCGAGACAGGGGTTCAAAACATTCAGTACTTC	CASSETGVQNIQYF
TRBJ1-5	-	once	TRBV9	TGTGCCAGCAGCATTGGTCTTGGGAGGAATCAGCCCCAGCATTTT	CASSIGLGRNQPQHF
TRBJ2-3	-	-	TRBV7-2	TGTGCCAGCAGCTGGTCTAGCTTGGGAGATACGCAGTATTTT	CASSWSSLGDTQYF
TRBJ1-2	TRBD1	-	TRBV11-2	TGTGCCAGCAGCTCCTCCGCCGGGACAGGTTATGGCTACACCTTC	CASSSSAGTGYGYTF
TRBJ1-1	-	-	TRBV5-5	TGTGCCAGCAGCTTGTATTATGGGAGAGAAAACACTGAAGCTTTCTTT	CASSLYYGRENTEAFF
TRBJ1-1	TRBD1	-	TRBV11-2	TGTGCCAGCAGCTTTGACAGGGTTGGAGGGACTGAAGCTTTCTTT	CASSFDRVGGTEAFF
TRBJ2-3	TRBD2	-	TRBV7-3	TGTGCCAGCAGCTTAACTAGCGGGAGAGATACGCAGTATTTT	CASSLTSGRDTQYF
TRBJ2-7	TRBD1	-	TRBV29-1	TGCAGCGCGACAGGGTCGGACGAGCAGTACTTC	CSATGSDEQYF
TRBJ2-1	-	-	TRBV2	TGTGCCAGTTCTCTTACGGGGACACGAGGTGAGCAGTTCTTC	CASSLTGTRGEQFF
TRBJ1-2	TRBD1	-	TRBV6-6	TGTGCCAGCAGCCTCGGACAGGGGGCTGATGGCTACACCTTC	CASSLGQGADGYTF
TRBJ2-2	-	-	TRBV5-1	TGCGCCAGCAGCTTATCGGTTGGGCTCGGGGGCACCGGGGAGCTGTTTTTT	CASSLSVGLGGTGELFF
TRBJ1-3	-	-	TRBV6-5	TGTGCCAGCAGTACACTAGGAAACACCATATATTTT	CASSTLGNTIYF
TRBJ2-7	TRBD2	-	TRBV9	TGTGCCAGCAGCGTAGGAGCACTAGCGGGAGGCGACGAGCAGTACTTC	CASSVGALAGGDEQYF